This TCR beta chain was sequenced during a study of blood T cell repertoires in COVID-19. This CDR3 spans 15 amino acids. The V gene lost 4 bases and the J gene lost 3 bases, with 15 bases spanning the gap. The germline V gene encodes CDR1 SNHLY and CDR2 FYNNEI. The authors' processing: How many nucleated cells were present was estimated from reference gene primer amplification. TCRdb's copy holds only in-frame clones and misses some; the assay was immunoSEQ multiplex PCR. For V, J and clone size, that table is used; D and trimming come from the DNA. This sample has over 200,000 clones, with about 88% found just once.

The rearrangement links TRBV2 to TRBJ1-1; D not resolved. The receptor comes from a man aged 60-69 years who had recovered from COVID-19. The sample comprised peripheral blood. CDR3 nucleotide sequence: TGTGCCAGCAGTGGTCAACCCCAGGTGGACACTGAAGCTTTCTTT. The encoded protein is CASSGQPQVDTEAFF.